Each of the 25 T cell receptor beta chains below was sequenced from the same sample in a study of vaccination and CD4 T cells after COVID-19. As to treatment: roughly ten-day PBMC culture with coronavirus spike peptide pools or control peptides (ViraFEST assay). Cultured CD4+ T-cell DNA underwent Oncomine TCR Beta short-read sequencing. TCRdb independently ran MiXCR on the PCR reads; one entry per CDR3 protein. The sample yields about 13,000 distinct CDR3 sequences, less than 50% seen once. Their cognate antigens are unknown. Sample: CD4+ T cells from blood, cultured in vitro, taken after SARS-CoV-2 vaccination. The receptors shown here come from a human donor who had recovered from COVID-19.

The V call is TRBV7-2, the J call TRBJ2-7; no reliable D call. CDR1 and CDR2 from the germline V gene are SGHTA and FQGNSA. This CDR3 spans 15 amino acids. The V end was cut by 3 bases, the J end by 0 bases, with 12 bases between. The CDR3 nucleotides read TGTGCCAGCAGCTTGGTCGGATTTAGCTCCTACGAGCAGTACTTC. Translated: CASSLVGFSSYEQYF.

This clonotype was picked up a small number of times. This rearrangement joins TRBV7-7 to TRBJ2-5; 8 bases are shared with TRBD1. The CDR3 is 13 residues long. Germline loops: CDR1 SSHAT, CDR2 FNYEAQ (reference sequence). V was clipped by 5 bases and J by 3 bases; unmatched bases: 2. The CDR3, as DNA: TGTGCCAGCAGCCGGGACAGGAAAGAGACCCAGTACTTC. Translating gives CASSRDRKETQYF.

The V call is TRBV11-3, the J call TRBJ1-6; maybe TRBD1 (5 bases). Trimming shortened V by 1 base and J by 10 bases, and 11 bases separated the two germline ends. Germline V gene data show CDR1 as SGHNT and CDR2 as YENEEA. The CDR3 is made up of 14 amino acids. The CDR3: CASSLGGIGSPLHF. The CDR3 nucleotides read TGTGCCAGCAGCTTAGGGGGCATTGGATCACCCCTCCACTTT. Full variable domain (rest looked up from reference TRBV11-3 and TRBJ1-6): EAGVVQSPRYKIIEKKQPVAFWCNPISGHNTLYWYLQNLGQGPELLIRYENEEAVDDSQLPKDRFSAERLKGVDSTLKIQPAELGDSAVYLCASSLGGIGSPLHFGNGTRLTVT.

In DNA, the CDR3 is TGCAGTTCGTTTCCAGCCCGGGGACATACGCAGTATTTT. It codes for CSSFPARGHTQYF. The V gene is TRBV20-1, the J gene TRBJ2-3, with D perhaps being TRBD1 or TRBD2 (5 bases each). The CDR3 is 13 amino acids. CDR1 and CDR2 (germline): DFQATT, SNEGSKA (reference sequence). Trimming cost V 8 bases and J 7 bases, with 19 bases left between them.

This clonotype was observed a few times. J is TRBJ1-5 and V is TRBV7-9; possible D gene TRBD1, 5 bases. The germline V and J ends were trimmed by 5 bases and 7 bases, with 18 bases remaining between them. This CDR3 comprises 15 residues. The V gene's germline CDR1 is SEHNR and CDR2 FQNEAQ (reference sequence). This CDR3 reads CASSAGVGGSQPQHF. The CDR3 DNA sequence: TGTGCCAGCAGCGCTGGGGTTGGGGGGTCCCAGCCCCAGCATTTT.

This clonotype came up a few times. The CDR3 region has the DNA TGTGCCAGCAGCTTTTACAGGGGGACGAATGAGCAGTTCTTC. Its translation: CASSFYRGTNEQFF. V usage is TRBV7-2 and J usage is TRBJ2-1; 8 bases fit TRBD1. V dropped 3 bases and J dropped 7; count of bases not matched to a gene: 5. Germline CDR1 is SGHTA and CDR2 is FQGNSA. The CDR3 spans 14 residues. The full variable domain, rest sourced from reference TRBV7-2 and TRBJ2-1, is GAGVSQSPSNKVTEKGKDVELRCDPISGHTALYWYRQSLGQGLEFLIYFQGNSAPDKSGLPSDRFSAERTGGSVSTLTIQRTQQEDSAVYLCASSFYRGTNEQFFGPGTRLTVL.

With respect to this clonotype: Since no conserved phenylalanine or tryptophan closes the CDR3, a read error is the likely cause. The chain recombines TRBV7-2 with TRBJ2-2; 7 bases agree with TRBD2. Germline CDR1 reads SGHTA; CDR2 reads FQGNSA. The trim removed 1 base at V and 2 bases at J, leaving 7 bases unmatched. This CDR3 has 17 residues. The CDR3 DNA is TGTGCCAGCAGCTTAGTGGGGGGAGGGCGCAACACCGGGGAGCTGTTTTCT. It encodes CASSLVGGGRNTGELFS.

The gene calls are TRBV19 and TRBJ1-2; TRBD1 aligns across 9 bases. The CDR3 loop spans 16 amino acids. Per germline, CDR1 LNHDA and CDR2 SQIVND (reference sequence). With 4 bases clipped from V and 4 bases from J, the junction kept 10 bases outside the gene matches. CDR3: CASSTLGQGRSYGYTF. In DNA, the CDR3 is TGTGCCAGTAGTACTCTCGGACAGGGGAGATCCTATGGCTACACCTTC.

This clonotype is deemed medium-sized. This chain links TRBV27 with TRBJ1-1, with D uncertain. Per germline, CDR1 MNHEY and CDR2 SMNVEV (reference sequence). Trimming shortened V by 2 bases and J by 6 bases, and 13 bases separated the two germline ends. This CDR3 comprises 14 residues. The DNA of the CDR3 is TGTGCCAGCAGTTTAACTCCCCGGAGCGCTGAAGCTTTCTTT. Translating it yields CASSLTPRSAEAFF.

This clonotype has just a few counts. The rearrangement links TRBV11-2 to TRBJ2-7, with 11 bases fitting TRBD1. Germline V lookup: CDR1 SGHAT, CDR2 FQNNGV. With V trimmed by 2 bases and J by 0 bases, 6 bases remained unmatched. This CDR3 spans 17 amino acids. The CDR3 reads CASSLWTGGQLSYEQYF. For the CDR3, the DNA is TGTGCCAGCAGCTTATGGACAGGGGGCCAGCTCTCCTACGAGCAGTACTTC.

This clonotype appeared a few times. As DNA, the CDR3 is TGCAGTGCTGAACGCCCGGGACCCAGGGGAGAGACCCAGTACTTC. It encodes CSAERPGPRGETQYF. V usage is TRBV20-1 and J usage is TRBJ2-5; D perhaps matches TRBD1 (6 bases). The CDR3 extends over 15 amino acids. Germline V gene data show CDR1 as DFQATT and CDR2 as SNEGSKA (reference sequence). V dropped 5 bases and J dropped 4 bases, with 20 bases sitting between them.

The chain is built from TRBV29-1 and TRBJ2-5; D not certain. This CDR3 has 12 amino acids. Germline assignment: CDR1 SQVTM and CDR2 ANQGSEA. Trimming removed 3 bases at V and 2 bases at J, with 7 bases between. For the CDR3, the DNA is TGCAGCGTTGATATAGGGCAAGAGACCCAGTACTTC. Its protein is CSVDIGQETQYF.

The chain links TRBV11-3 to TRBJ2-3, with D perhaps TRBD2 (6 bases). V lost 4 bases to trimming and J lost 2 bases, with 16 bases between them. This CDR3 is built from 16 residues. CDR1 and CDR2 (germline): SGHNT, YENEEA. CDR3 protein: CASSSTGSFPTDTQYF. CDR3 coding DNA: TGTGCCAGCAGCTCGACCGGGAGCTTCCCCACAGATACGCAGTATTTT.

The genes are TRBV2 and TRBJ2-5; D ambiguous. Germline assignment: CDR1 SNHLY and CDR2 FYNNEI. With 4 bases removed from V and 3 bases from J, the gap between germline ends came to 6 bases. The CDR3 covers 12 residues. This CDR3 reads CASSAREETQYF. The CDR3 DNA sequence: TGTGCCAGCAGTGCACGGGAAGAGACCCAGTACTTC.

This sequence joins TRBV7-9 and TRBJ1-4; D is unclear. The V end was cut by 1 base, the J end by 0 bases, with 6 bases between. CDR3 length: 15 amino acids. Germline V gene data show CDR1 as SEHNR and CDR2 as FQNEAQ (reference sequence). The CDR3 nucleotides are TGTGCCAGCAGCTTAGGGGCAGCAACTAATGAAAAACTGTTTTTT. This encodes CASSLGAATNEKLFF.

This sequence joins TRBV5-6 and TRBJ1-5, with a possible D match to TRBD1 (5 bases). The length of the CDR3 is 15 residues. CDR1 is SGHDT, CDR2 YYEEEE, per germline. The V and J ends lost 0 bases and 0 bases respectively, with 7 bases between them. In DNA form, the CDR3 reads TGTGCCAGCAGCTTGGGCAGGGTTAGCAATCAGCCCCAGCATTTT. Protein sequence: CASSLGRVSNQPQHF.

This clonotype was counted only a few times. This rearrangement joins TRBV2 to TRBJ2-3, with 9 positions matching TRBD2. CDR3 length: 15 amino acids. Trimming cost V 7 bases and J 5 bases; bases outside gene matches: 10. CDR1 and CDR2 (germline): SNHLY, FYNNEI. CDR3 amino acids: CASKGQRGALDTQYF. Here the CDR3 DNA reads TGTGCCAGCAAAGGCCAGCGGGGGGCACTAGATACGCAGTATTTT.

The chain links TRBV5-1 to TRBJ1-5; D is undetermined. The CDR3 covers 13 residues. Trimming cost V 0 bases and J 7 bases, with 8 bases left between them. Germline CDR1 SGHRS, CDR2 YFSETQ. This chain's CDR3 is CASSLEGSQPQHF. The CDR3 region has the DNA TGCGCCAGCAGCTTGGAAGGGAGCCAGCCCCAGCATTTT.

The CDR3 region has the DNA TGTGCCAGCAGCTCCCTAGCGACCTACGAGCAGTACTTC. It specifies CASSSLATYEQYF. The chain combines TRBV7-2 with TRBJ2-7; TRBD2 is a possible D gene (6 bases). The V end was cut by 4 bases, the J end by 2 bases, with 9 bases between. Germline CDR1 and CDR2: SGHTA and FQGNSA. The length of the CDR3 is 13 residues.

The chain carries TRBV27 and TRBJ1-1, with 10 bases that match TRBD1. The J segment lost 0 bases and the V segment lost 3 bases, leaving 4 bases of the junction unmatched. CDR3 size: 16 residues. From germline, CDR1 is MNHEY and CDR2 SMNVEV (reference sequence). The CDR3 DNA follows: TGTGCCAGCAGTTTCGACAGGGGGCGGATGAACACTGAAGCTTTCTTT. This translates into CASSFDRGRMNTEAFF.

The chain employs TRBV6-5 and TRBJ2-2; no reliable D call. The ends were cut back, 0 bases at V and 4 bases at J, with 6 bases in the middle. CDR3 length equals 14 residues. CDR1 MNHEY and CDR2 SVGAGI come from the germline V gene. CDR3 nucleotide sequence: TGTGCCAGCAGTTACTCGACGGTCACCGGGGAGCTGTTTTTT. Protein: CASSYSTVTGELFF.

This chain connects TRBV5-6 to TRBJ1-6; D remains ambiguous. Trimming left V 0 bases short and J 7 bases short, with 11 bases between. CDR1 SGHDT and CDR2 YYEEEE come from the germline V gene. The CDR3 loop spans 15 amino acids. The DNA of the CDR3 is TGTGCCAGCAGCTTGGATACCACAGTAAATTCACCCCTCCACTTT. Residues: CASSLDTTVNSPLHF.

This clonotype showed up just a few times. J is TRBJ1-2 and V is TRBV7-9; the D is unclear. The germline V gene has CDR1 SEHNR and CDR2 FQNEAQ (reference sequence). CDR3 length: 14 amino acids. V was pared by 1 base and J by 2 bases, with 8 bases between. The CDR3 reads CASSLGLSNYGYTF. CDR3 bases: TGTGCCAGCAGCTTAGGACTGTCAAACTATGGCTACACCTTC.

This clonotype showed up just a few times. V gene TRBV27 combines with J gene TRBJ1-2; 8 nucleotides agree with TRBD1. Germline CDR1 and CDR2: MNHEY and SMNVEV (reference sequence). CDR3 size: 15 residues. DNA for the CDR3: TGTGCTACTTTTACCCAGGGGGCCAAGAACTATGGCTACACCTTC. It yields the protein CATFTQGAKNYGYTF.

In this sample, this clonotype turned up a few times. The rearrangement links TRBV20-1 to TRBJ1-4, with unresolved D. Trimming cost V 0 bases and J 8 bases, with 19 bases left between them. The CDR3 sequence is 16 residues long. Germline values: CDR1 DFQATT, CDR2 SNEGSKA (reference sequence). CDR3 DNA sequence: TGCAGTGCTAGAGACCCCCGTCCAGGTCCAGGCGAAAAACTGTTTTTT. Residues: CSARDPRPGPGEKLFF.